These 26 T cell receptor beta chains were sequenced from one sample in a study of cytomegalovirus exposure and HLA in healthy donors. TCRdb keeps only in-frame clones here, not all; method: immunoSEQ multiplex PCR. Of roughly 120,000 clones listed, roughly 83% are singletons. Specimen: PBMCs. The source is a man in his late teens or twenties in good health and CMV-seronegative.

To note about this clone: A junction end diverges from the germline sequence, so it may reflect a read error. V gene TRBV10-1 combines with J gene TRBJ1-1; TRBD1 might be the D (6 bases). Germline V lookup: CDR1 WNHNN, CDR2 SYGVQD (reference sequence). CDR3 length equals 16 residues. The CDR3 region has the DNA TGCGCCAGCAGTGAGCCGACCACCCAGTCGGGGGGCGAGGGGCTCTTT. This gives the protein CASSEPTTQSGGEGLF.

The chain joins TRBV5-1 to TRBJ2-7; tentatively, D is TRBD1 (6 bases). Germline V gene lookup returns CDR1 SGHRS and CDR2 YFSETQ. The CDR3 has 15 amino acids. V was shortened by 1 base and J by 5 bases, with 16 bases between the two germline ends. CDR3: CASSLFQGLRNEQYF. The CDR3 DNA reads as TGCGCCAGCAGCTTGTTTCAGGGGTTGAGAAACGAGCAGTACTTC.

The chain recombines TRBV10-3 with TRBJ1-3; D possibly corresponds to TRBD1 (5 bases). The CDR3 runs to 17 residues. V lost 8 bases, J lost 0 bases, and 20 bases lay in between. CDR1 and CDR2 (germline): ENHRY, SYGVKD. The CDR3 nucleotides read TGTGCCATCTCAGCCAGGGCCATTACCCACTCTGGAAACACCATATATTTT. Protein sequence: CAISARAITHSGNTIYF.

The V call is TRBV10-3, the J call TRBJ1-1; 7 bases align to TRBD1. With V trimmed by 5 bases and J by 1 base, 4 bases remained unmatched. The CDR3 length is 14 residues. Per germline, CDR1 ENHRY and CDR2 SYGVKD. The chain's CDR3 is CAISLQGENTEAFF. The CDR3 region has the DNA TGTGCCATCAGTCTCCAGGGGGAGAACACTGAAGCTTTCTTT.

V is TRBV2 and J is TRBJ1-4; possible D gene TRBD1, 5 bases. V was pared by 1 base and J by 5 bases, with 14 bases between. The germline CDR1 and CDR2 sequences are SNHLY and FYNNEI. The CDR3 has 16 amino acids. The chain's CDR3 is CASSEVGGVRNEKLFF. CDR3 bases: TGTGCCAGCAGTGAAGTCGGAGGGGTTAGGAATGAAAAACTGTTTTTT. The whole variable domain, filled in from reference TRBV2 and TRBJ1-4, reads EPEVTQTPSHQVTQMGQEVILRCVPISNHLYFYWYRQILGQKVEFLVSFYNNEISEKSEIFDDQFSVERPDGSNFTLKIRSTKLEDSAMYFCASSEVGGVRNEKLFFGSGTQLSVL.

This clone was seen a few times. The V call is TRBV4-1, the J call TRBJ1-2; 7 bases match TRBD1. CDR3 size: 14 residues. V shed 1 base, J shed 5 bases, and the junction held 4 bases outside the gene matches. CDR1 is MGHRA, CDR2 YSYEKL, per germline. The DNA of the CDR3 is TGCGCCAGCAGCCAAGTCCCGGGACAGTATGGCTACACCTTC. It yields the protein CASSQVPGQYGYTF.

The rearrangement joins TRBV19 to TRBJ2-2; D remains ambiguous. The germline V gene has CDR1 LNHDA and CDR2 SQIVND (reference sequence). Trimming shortened V by 7 bases and J by 0 bases, and 9 bases separated the two germline ends. The CDR3 runs to 14 residues. The CDR3 protein is CASIPGANTGELFF. The CDR3 region has the DNA TGTGCCAGTATCCCGGGTGCGAACACCGGGGAGCTGTTTTTT.

CDR3 in DNA: TGTGCCAGCAGCTTACAAAACACCATATATTTT. Protein sequence: CASSLQNTIYF. This chain uses TRBV11-2 with TRBJ1-3; D unresolved. Germline CDR1 and CDR2: SGHAT and FQNNGV. The V end was cut by 2 bases, the J end by 6 bases, with 2 bases between. The CDR3 is 11 residues long.

This clone was seen a handful of times. This chain links TRBV5-5 with TRBJ1-6; 7 bases fit TRBD1. With 4 bases clipped from V and 0 bases from J, the junction kept 10 bases outside the gene matches. CDR3 length: 18 residues. CDR1 is SGHKS and CDR2 is YYEKEE in the germline V gene (reference sequence). The CDR3 loop is CASSPTRQGSSYNSPLHF. Here the CDR3 DNA reads TGTGCCAGCAGCCCAACTCGACAGGGAAGCTCCTATAATTCACCCCTCCACTTT.

With regard to this clone: Mismatch with germline at one junction end may stem from a read error. J is TRBJ2-7 and V is TRBV9; 7 bases are a match to TRBD1. Germline assignment: CDR1 SGDLS and CDR2 YYNGEE. CDR3 length: 14 residues. CDR3 DNA sequence: TGTGCCAGCAGCCCCGGGACAGATACCTACGATCAGTACTTC. Amino acid sequence: CASSPGTDTYDQYF.

J is TRBJ2-3 and V is TRBV6-4; 9 bases align to TRBD2. V shed 0 bases, J shed 3 bases, and the junction held 4 bases outside the gene matches. The CDR3 is 16 residues long. Per the germline V gene, CDR1 is MRHNA and CDR2 is SNTAGT. The CDR3, as DNA: TGTGCCAGCAGTGACTCGGTAGCGGGAGCGACAGATACGCAGTATTTT. Protein sequence: CASSDSVAGATDTQYF.

This chain links TRBV7-9 with TRBJ2-7; 9 nucleotides line up with TRBD1. V gave up 5 bases and J gave up 5 bases; unmatched junction bases: 7. Germline-derived CDR1 and CDR2 are SEHNR and FQNEAQ (reference sequence). The length of the CDR3 is 14 residues. CDR3 coding DNA: TGTGCCAGCAGCCACAGGGGGCGGTTCAACGAGCAGTACTTC. This gives the protein CASSHRGRFNEQYF. The variable domain in full, with the rest retrieved from reference TRBV7-9 and TRBJ2-7, is DTGVSQNPRHKITKRGQNVTFRCDPISEHNRLYWYRQTLGQGPEFLTYFQNEAQLEKSRLLSDRFSAERPKGSFSTLEIQRTEQGDSAMYLCASSHRGRFNEQYFGPGTRLTVT.

V is TRBV9 and J is TRBJ1-2, with D perhaps matching TRBD1 (5 bases). Germline V gene lookup returns CDR1 SGDLS and CDR2 YYNGEE. The V and J ends lost 0 bases and 6 bases respectively, with 9 bases between them. This CDR3 comprises 13 residues. The DNA of the CDR3 is TGTGCCAGCAGCGTAGGGGCAGGGAATGGCTACACCTTC. Amino acid sequence: CASSVGAGNGYTF.

The V call is TRBV7-9, the J call TRBJ2-7; TRBD2 is a possible D gene (6 bases). The germline V and J ends were trimmed by 4 bases and 6 bases, with 10 bases remaining between them. The CDR3 spans 12 residues. CDR1 and CDR2 (germline): SEHNR, FQNEAQ (reference sequence). CDR3 loop: CASSSGRGEQYF. The CDR3 nucleotides read TGTGCCAGCAGCTCCGGGCGGGGCGAGCAGTACTTC.

The chain's CDR3 is CASSPGQSNYGYTF. The DNA for the CDR3 is TGTGCCAGCTCACCTGGACAGTCTAACTATGGCTACACCTTC. The chain combines TRBV18 with TRBJ1-2; D perhaps matches TRBD1 (6 bases). This CDR3 is built from 14 residues. Deletions cut 3 bases from V and 0 bases from J, with 8 bases between. Germline V gene lookup returns CDR1 KGHSH and CDR2 LQKENI.

The chain combines TRBV11-3 with TRBJ2-3; a possible D gene is TRBD2 (6 bases). V lost 5 bases to trimming and J lost 1 base, with 16 bases between them. Per germline, CDR1 SGHNT and CDR2 YENEEA. This CDR3 comprises 16 residues. CDR3 in DNA: TGTGCCAGCAGCCCGCGGGACTCGCTCGGCACAGATACGCAGTATTTT. Translated, it gives CASSPRDSLGTDTQYF.

In its sample, this clone was seen many times. The chain recombines TRBV19 with TRBJ1-2; 7 bases fit TRBD1. The length of the CDR3 is 12 residues. Germline CDR1 and CDR2: LNHDA and SQIVND (reference sequence). V dropped 10 bases and J dropped 8; count of bases not matched to a gene: 10. CDR3 bases: TGTGCCACCCAGGGGGGTCTAGGCGGCTACACCTTC. Its translation: CATQGGLGGYTF.

This chain connects TRBV6-1 to TRBJ1-1; TRBD1 matches at 8 bases. Germline assignment: CDR1 MNHNS and CDR2 SASEGT. V lost 6 bases, J lost 4 bases, and 10 bases stayed unmatched. This CDR3 has 15 amino acids. The CDR3 sequence: CASRDYRGASTEAFF. Written as DNA, the CDR3 is TGTGCCAGCAGGGATTACAGGGGGGCCTCCACTGAAGCTTTCTTT.

This clone was recorded only once. The chain joins TRBV6-5 to TRBJ1-1; 8 nucleotides match TRBD1. Germline values: CDR1 MNHEY, CDR2 SVGAGI. The CDR3 totals 15 residues. V shed 2 bases, J shed 4 bases, and the junction held 6 bases outside the gene matches. The CDR3 DNA reads as TGTGCCAGCAGTTACGGACAGGGAAGTATCACTGAAGCTTTCTTT. It specifies CASSYGQGSITEAFF.

This clone was seen a handful of times. The genes are TRBV6-6 and TRBJ2-3; tentatively, D is TRBD2 (6 bases). Germline CDR1 and CDR2: MNHNY and SVGAGI (reference sequence). The V and J ends lost 10 bases and 1 base respectively, with 15 bases between them. CDR3 size: 14 residues. The CDR3 coding sequence is TGTGCCACCGGCGGCGGGGCCCGCACAGATACGCAGTATTTT. Translated, it gives CATGGGARTDTQYF.

The rearrangement joins TRBV5-4 to TRBJ2-7; 10 bases are a match to TRBD2. This CDR3 region has 15 residues. The germline V gene encodes CDR1 SGHNT and CDR2 YYREEE (reference sequence). Trimming cost V 4 bases and J 2 bases; bases outside gene matches: 6. The CDR3, as DNA: TGTGCCAGCAGCCCGAGCGGGGGGGGGACCTACGAGCAGTACTTC. It yields the protein CASSPSGGGTYEQYF.

This chain joins TRBV4-1 and TRBJ1-1; TRBD1 matches at 8 bases. Trimming at V came to 3 bases and at J to 6 bases, leaving 6 bases not matched to a gene. Looked up from germline, CDR1 is MGHRA and CDR2 is YSYEKL. The CDR3 length is 14 residues. The CDR3 DNA reads as TGCGCCAGCAGCCAGGGACAGGCTCTCGCTGAAGCTTTCTTT. Its translation: CASSQGQALAEAFF.

The rearrangement joins TRBV28 to TRBJ1-2; 8 bases align to TRBD1. Trimming took 5 bases from V and 1 from J; bases not matched to a gene: 9. The CDR3 runs to 16 residues. Per germline, CDR1 MDHEN and CDR2 SYDVKM. The CDR3 protein is CASSGNRDRLNYGYTF. The CDR3 DNA is TGTGCCAGCAGTGGGAACCGGGACAGGCTTAACTATGGCTACACCTTC.

CDR3 coding DNA: TGTGCCTGGAGAGGGGAAGAGACCCAGTACTTC. Translated, it gives CAWRGEETQYF. The rearrangement links TRBV30 to TRBJ2-5; D is possibly TRBD1 (5 bases). The CDR3 covers 11 residues. CDR1 is GTSNPN, CDR2 SVGIG, per germline (reference sequence). With 3 bases removed from V and 3 bases from J, the gap between germline ends came to 5 bases.

V gene TRBV7-2 combines with J gene TRBJ2-3; weak D call: TRBD1 (6 bases). Germline loops: CDR1 SGHTA, CDR2 FQGNSA. The V and J ends lost 4 bases and 2 bases respectively, with 10 bases between them. CDR3 length: 14 amino acids. CDR3 amino acids: CASSSGEPTDTQYF. The CDR3 DNA reads TGTGCCAGCAGCTCAGGGGAGCCCACAGATACGCAGTATTTT.

The chain links TRBV5-1 to TRBJ2-7, with D possibly being TRBD2 (6 bases). Trimming stripped 0 bases from V and 4 bases from J, with 14 bases between. There are 15 residues in the CDR3. CDR1 and CDR2 (germline): SGHRS, YFSETQ. As DNA, the CDR3 is TGCGCCAGCAGCTTGGTCGGGGGTAGCCAATACGAGCAGTACTTC. Protein: CASSLVGGSQYEQYF.